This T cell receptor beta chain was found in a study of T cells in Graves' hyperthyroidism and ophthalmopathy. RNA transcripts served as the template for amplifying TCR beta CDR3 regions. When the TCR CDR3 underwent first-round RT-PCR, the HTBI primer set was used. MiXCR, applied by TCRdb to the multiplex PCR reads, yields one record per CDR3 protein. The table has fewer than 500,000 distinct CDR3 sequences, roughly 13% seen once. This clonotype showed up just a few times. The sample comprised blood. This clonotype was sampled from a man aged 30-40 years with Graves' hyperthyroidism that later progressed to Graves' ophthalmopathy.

The CDR3 DNA reads as TGTGCCAGCAGTGACACGGGTTTGTTCACAGATACGCAGTATTTT. Protein product: CASSDTGLFTDTQYF. The rearrangement joins TRBV25-1 to TRBJ2-3; D gene ambiguous. The CDR3 runs to 15 residues. Trimming shortened V by 3 bases and J by 2 bases, and 12 bases separated the two germline ends. In germline, CDR1 is MGHDK, CDR2 SYGVNS.